The rows below give T cell receptor beta chains drawn from one sample of a study of blood T cell repertoires in COVID-19. Repertoires were generated with immunoSEQ multiplex PCR, while TCRdb's copy carries only in-frame clones and drops some. The sample yields roughly 350,000 clones, roughly nine tenths seen once. Source material: PBMCs or T cells enriched from blood (not recorded which). Receptors originate from a woman aged 25 to 45 who had recovered from COVID-19. Each CDR3 is given with its conserved first and last residue. Fields, in order: clone size, J gene, D gene, V gene, CDR3 protein, CDR3 DNA. The D gene is left open where the match is weak. For some rows the clone size is stated as once, few or many, or as a class when expanded; others skip it.

-,TRBJ1-5,-,TRBV7-9,CASSSQGREQPQHF,TGTGCCAGCAGCTCCCAAGGCCGGGAACAGCCCCAGCATTTT
-,TRBJ2-7,TRBD1,TRBV6-1,CASSDGRGHEQYF,TGTGCCAGCAGTGACGGCAGGGGGCACGAGCAGTACTTC
-,TRBJ1-2,-,TRBV27,CASSLGGNGYTF,TGTGCCAGCAGTTTAGGGGGGAATGGCTACACCTTC
-,TRBJ1-1,TRBD1,TRBV3-1/TRBV3-2,CASSFQGAEAFF,TGTGCCAGCAGCTTTCAGGGGGCTGAAGCTTTCTTT
-,TRBJ2-7,-,TRBV19,CASSIRSGMKVFEQYF,TGTGCCAGTAGTATCCGGTCAGGGATGAAGGTTTTCGAGCAGTACTTC
few,TRBJ2-3,TRBD2,TRBV4-1,CASSPGLASGDTQYF,TGCGCCAGCAGCCCGGGACTAGCATCCGGAGATACGCAGTATTTT
-,TRBJ2-1,TRBD2,TRBV28,CASSLASGGYNEQFF,TGTGCCAGCAGTTTAGCTAGCGGGGGCTACAATGAGCAGTTCTTC
-,TRBJ1-2,TRBD1,TRBV4-3,CASSPQTDRDYGYTF,TGCGCCAGCAGCCCCCAAACGGACAGGGACTATGGCTACACCTTC
-,TRBJ1-2,TRBD1,TRBV27,CASRVTGTDYGYTF,TGTGCCAGCAGAGTGACAGGGACCGACTATGGCTACACCTTC
-,TRBJ2-2,-,TRBV7-8,CASSLQGNGLFF,TGTGCCAGCAGCCTACAGGGTAATGGGCTGTTTTTT
-,TRBJ2-2,TRBD1,TRBV2,CASSDRGAGELFF,TGTGCCAGCAGCGACAGGGGCGCCGGGGAGCTGTTTTTT
once,TRBJ1-4,TRBD1,TRBV18,CASSRDRGEKLFF,TGTGCCAGCTCTCGAGACAGGGGAGAAAAACTGTTTTTT
-,TRBJ2-2,TRBD2,TRBV25-1,CASSETSGYTGELFF,TGTGCCAGCAGTGAGACTAGCGGCTACACCGGGGAGCTGTTTTTT
-,TRBJ2-1,-,TRBV6-5,CASSYSGSSYNEQFF,TGTGCCAGCAGTTACTCTGGGAGCTCCTACAATGAGCAGTTCTTC
-,TRBJ1-1,TRBD1,TRBV4-1,CASNRDRGSRNTEAFF,TGCGCCAGCAACCGGGACAGGGGGAGCAGGAACACTGAAGCTTTCTTT
-,TRBJ1-2,-,TRBV2,CASSYQITGAGGYTF,TGTGCCAGCAGTTATCAGATTACAGGAGCCGGGGGCTACACCTTC
-,TRBJ1-1,-,TRBV6-5,CASSGGGRTEAFF,TGTGCCAGCAGCGGAGGAGGCCGAACTGAAGCTTTCTTT
-,TRBJ2-5,-,TRBV18,CASSPRSRVGETQYF,TGTGCCAGCTCACCACGGTCCAGGGTTGGCGAGACCCAGTACTTC
-,TRBJ1-1,-,TRBV6-5,CASSYGGATEAFF,TGTGCCAGCAGTTACGGAGGGGCCACTGAAGCTTTCTTT
-,TRBJ2-5,TRBD2,TRBV18,CASSPYASGTNQETQYF,TGTGCCAGCTCACCATACGCTAGCGGAACAAACCAAGAGACCCAGTACTTC
-,TRBJ1-3,TRBD1,TRBV30,CAWSQGAGNTIYF,TGTGCCTGGAGTCAGGGGGCTGGAAACACCATATATTTT
-,TRBJ1-1,-,TRBV9,CASSGDSVTEAFF,TGTGCCAGCAGCGGTGACAGTGTCACTGAAGCTTTCTTT
-,TRBJ1-1,-,TRBV7-2,CASSLGEGHTEAFF,TGTGCCAGCAGCTTAGGGGAGGGACACACTGAAGCTTTCTTT
-,TRBJ1-1,-,TRBV9,CASSPQPQGSSTEAFF,TGTGCCAGCAGCCCGCAACCACAGGGATCAAGCACTGAAGCTTTCTTT
-,TRBJ2-3,-,TRBV18,CASSPQRGTDTQYF,TGTGCCAGCTCACCCCAGCGGGGCACAGATACGCAGTATTTT